This TCR beta chain comes out of a study of T cells in tumors after PD-1 blockade. Study context: Each patient got pembrolizumab 200 mg every 3 weeks or cemiplimab 350 mg every 2 weeks. Some patients also took daily vismodegib 150 mg during anti-PD-1 treatment.

Germline V gives CDR1 LGHDT, CDR2 YNNKEL (reference sequence). The length of the CDR3 is 17 residues. Trimming took 4 bases from V and 3 from J, leaving 21 bases between them. Tumor or blood genomic DNA was sequenced, with inputs of about 550 ng to 6,500 ng. The data were produced by immunoSEQ multiplex PCR, yet TCRdb's version contains in-frame clones alone and is incomplete. Here the sample spans around 34,000 clones, approximately 70% being singletons. V usage is TRBV3-1 (or the pseudogene TRBV3-2) and J usage is TRBJ1-1; TRBD1 might be the D (6 bases). This clonotype originated in a human donor with basal cell carcinoma. The sequencing used PBMCs, collected after anti-PD-1 treatment. The CDR3 sequence: CASSPKPQGIKDTEAFF. CDR3 nucleotides: TGTGCCAGCAGCCCTAAGCCCCAGGGGATTAAGGACACTGAAGCTTTCTTT.